The sequence of this TCR beta chain was determined in a study of cytomegalovirus exposure and HLA in healthy donors. Germline-derived CDR1 and CDR2 are SEHNR and FQNEAQ (reference sequence). After removal of 1 base from V and 3 bases from J, the junction contained 5 bases not matched to a gene. The CDR3 is 16 amino acids. PCR involved 60 Vbeta and 13 Jbeta primers. Here immunoSEQ multiplex PCR was the method, and the copy in TCRdb shows in-frame clones only, minus some. Counted here are some 160,000 clones, 76% occurring once; the ten biggest clones make up around 1.9%. Notes on the study in general: Across donors, most TCRs were seen rarely, yet some public ones were widespread. Later analysis identified several of the most significant clusters that appeared linked to common viral pathogens.

It was healthy bone marrow donors who served as donors. On this clone itself: Antigen specificity is unknown.

This clonotype originated in a woman aged 40 to 50 in good health and CMV-seronegative. The sample consisted of PBMCs. J is TRBJ2-1 and V is TRBV7-9, with TRBD2 identical over 8 bases. The CDR3 protein is CASSLVGTRYYNEQFF. The CDR3, as DNA: TGTGCCAGCAGCTTAGTGGGGACTAGGTACTACAATGAGCAGTTCTTC. Based on the CDR3 plus reference TRBV7-9 and TRBJ2-1, the full variable domain is DTGVSQNPRHKITKRGQNVTFRCDPISEHNRLYWYRQTLGQGPEFLTYFQNEAQLEKSRLLSDRFSAERPKGSFSTLEIQRTEQGDSAMYLCASSLVGTRYYNEQFFGPGTRLTVL.